This T cell receptor (beta chain) was sequenced in a study of shared clonotypes between healthy human individuals. Looking at the study overall: Per donor, CD8 memory used one plate, CD8 naive used two, CD4 memory used three and CD4 naive used three.

Genomic DNA (from each subset) was split evenly across several immunoSEQ plates. In the original processing: ImmunoSEQ output held junction-only sequences without quality scores, so filtering differed. Here immunoSEQ multiplex PCR was the method, and the copy in TCRdb shows in-frame clones only, minus some. The DNA was the basis for D and trimming; V, J and clone size are from that table. This repertoire shows 1 million to 1.2 million clones, 60% to 85% found once; its top ten account for over 0.8%. In germline, CDR1 is LNHDA, CDR2 SQIVND (reference sequence). V gave up 4 bases and J gave up 4 bases, with 13 bases separating them. CDR3 length equals 14 residues. The sample holds a few counts of this clone.

Sequencing input: memory CD4+ T cells from PBMCs. Documented subset: CD45RA-negative fraction. The clonotype was recovered from a man aged 18 to 30 in good health. Some clones in this sample may be carry-over from other donors' samples. The rearrangement joins TRBV19 to TRBJ1-1; D is undetermined. CDR3 nucleotide sequence: TGTGCCAGTAGTAGAGGACCGATGAGCACTGAAGCTTTCTTT. Its translation: CASSRGPMSTEAFF.